These 19 T cell receptor beta chains were all obtained from the same sample, sequenced in a study of CD8 T cells in ankylosing spondylitis. MiXCR, run by TCRdb on the 5' RACE reads, gives a single entry per CDR3 protein. This sample has some 120,000 distinct CDR3 sequences, with roughly an eighth found just once. The sequenced sample consisted of blood, either unsorted or a sorted T cell fraction (not recorded which). Receptor source: a female donor with ankylosing spondylitis or in good health (not recorded which).

The chain recombines TRBV28 with TRBJ1-2, with 11 bases identical to TRBD1. Losses at the gene ends were 2 bases for V and 11 bases for J; bases not matched to a gene: 7. In germline, CDR1 is MDHEN, CDR2 SYDVKM. The length of the CDR3 is 14 residues. DNA of the CDR3: TGTGCCAGCAGTTTAGGGACAGGGGGTCTCGCTTACACCTTC. As protein: CASSLGTGGLAYTF.

A remark on this clonotype: The junction shows a germline mismatch at one end, possibly a read error. This chain connects TRBV3-1 to TRBJ2-7, with 7 bases aligning to TRBD2. Germline CDR1 and CDR2: LGHDT and YNNKEL (reference sequence). The CDR3 extends over 14 amino acids. The CDR3 sequence: CVSSLLASSYEQYF. The CDR3 DNA sequence: TGTGTCAGCAGCCTACTAGCGAGCTCCTACGAGCAGTACTTC.

The CDR3 protein is CASSPHPTYEQYF. The DNA of the CDR3 is TGTGCCAGCAGCCCCCACCCTACCTACGAGCAGTACTTC. The chain links TRBV16 to TRBJ2-7; D call uncertain. The CDR3 covers 13 residues. V was trimmed by 4 bases and J by 2 bases, leaving 9 bases between them. Germline values: CDR1 KGHSY, CDR2 FQNENV.

In its sample, this clonotype was seen a few times. The J gene is TRBJ2-2, the V gene TRBV7-6; TRBD2 might be the D (6 bases). Germline values: CDR1 SGHVS, CDR2 FNYEAQ. Trimming removed 1 base at V and 6 bases at J, with 18 bases between. This CDR3 is built from 17 residues. CDR3 nucleotide sequence: TGTGCCAGCAGCTTAGTTCCCCAGACTAGTTTTCCCGGGGAGCTGTTTTTT. This gives the protein CASSLVPQTSFPGELFF. The variable domain in full, completed from reference TRBV7-6 and TRBJ2-2, reads GAGVSQSPRYKVTKRGQDVALRCDPISGHVSLYWYRQALGQGPEFLTYFNYEAQQDKSGLPNDRFSAERPEGSISTLTIQRTEQRDSAMYRCASSLVPQTSFPGELFFGEGSRLTVL.

The J gene is TRBJ2-7, the V gene TRBV18, with D possibly being TRBD1 (5 bases). Germline assignment: CDR1 KGHSH and CDR2 LQKENI. This CDR3 comprises 15 residues. V was clipped by 6 bases and J by 1 base, with 16 bases between them. The CDR3 DNA follows: TGTGCCAGCTCGTTCCACCGCAGGGATTCCTACGAGCAGTACTTC. It specifies CASSFHRRDSYEQYF.

This clonotype has a count of ten or more. The chain's CDR3 is CASSSMTGGYEQYF. Written as DNA, the CDR3 is TGCGCCAGCAGCTCAATGACAGGGGGCTACGAGCAGTACTTC. The chain links TRBV5-1 to TRBJ2-7, with TRBD1 identical over 9 bases. CDR1 and CDR2 (germline): SGHRS, YFSETQ. This CDR3 spans 14 amino acids. The V and J ends lost 3 bases and 3 bases, in that order; junction bases with no gene match: 4.

The V and J genes are TRBV6-1 and TRBJ1-5, with 9 bases matching TRBD1. The ends lost 4 bases at V and 16 bases at J; junction bases unmatched: 8. Per the germline V gene, CDR1 is MNHNS and CDR2 is SASEGT. This CDR3 has 12 amino acids. The CDR3 loop reads CASSADRGDPHF. The CDR3 DNA is TGTGCCAGCAGTGCCGACAGGGGGGACCCCCATTTT.

In its sample, this clonotype was seen many times. V and J are TRBV28 and TRBJ1-1; D gene uncertain. Germline loops: CDR1 MDHEN, CDR2 SYDVKM. Trimming shortened V by 6 bases and J by 6 bases, and 8 bases separated the two germline ends. The CDR3 extends over 11 amino acids. The CDR3 loop is CASRIAAEAFF. In nucleotides, the CDR3 is TGTGCCAGCAGGATAGCGGCTGAAGCTTTCTTT. The full variable domain, its missing parts supplied by reference TRBV28 and TRBJ1-1, is DVKVTQSSRYLVKRTGEKVFLECVQDMDHENMFWYRQDPGLGLRLIYFSYDVKMKEKGDIPEGYSVSREKKERFSLILESASTNQTSMYLCASRIAAEAFFGQGTRLTVV.

This clonotype was observed a handful of times. This chain links TRBV11-2 with TRBJ2-7; TRBD2 is a possible D gene (7 bases). Germline loops: CDR1 SGHAT, CDR2 FQNNGV. There are 15 residues in the CDR3. V was pared by 1 base and J by 11 bases, with 21 bases between. The CDR3 is CASSLGVGGGGGEYF. CDR3 nucleotide sequence: TGTGCCAGCAGCTTAGGAGTCGGGGGAGGGGGAGGAGAGTACTTC. Full variable domain (rest looked up from reference TRBV11-2 and TRBJ2-7): EAGVAQSPRYKIIEKRQSVAFWCNPISGHATLYWYQQILGQGPKLLIQFQNNGVVDDSQLPKDRFSAERLKGVDSTLKIQPAKLEDSAVYLCASSLGVGGGGGEYFGPGTRLTVT.

Ten or more counts support this clonotype. The V and J genes are TRBV15 and TRBJ1-2; weak D call: TRBD1 (6 bases). Germline assignment: CDR1 LNHNV and CDR2 YYDKDF (reference sequence). The CDR3 runs to 13 residues. Trimming pared 6 bases from V and 4 bases from J, leaving 12 bases between. In nucleotides, the CDR3 is TGTGCCACCAGGACCCCAGGGGTCTATGGCTACACCTTC. Its protein is CATRTPGVYGYTF.

J is TRBJ2-7 and V is TRBV5-1; D is tentatively TRBD1 or TRBD2 (6 bases each). V lost 3 bases, J lost 12 bases, and 13 bases lay in between. The CDR3 is 11 residues long. Germline V gene sequence: CDR1 SGHRS, CDR2 YFSETQ. For the CDR3, the DNA is TGCGCCAGCAGCTCGGAGGGGGGTCGGTACTTC. Protein sequence: CASSSEGGRYF.

The genes are TRBV19 and TRBJ2-4; TRBD2 matches at 7 bases. V dropped 1 base and J dropped 3; count of bases not matched to a gene: 6. The CDR3 covers 16 residues. Germline CDR1 is LNHDA and CDR2 is SQIVND (reference sequence). The CDR3 here is CASSIVGGGGKNIQYF. CDR3 nucleotide sequence: TGTGCCAGTAGTATAGTCGGCGGGGGTGGCAAAAACATTCAGTACTTC.

This chain connects TRBV20-1 to TRBJ1-4; D unclear. This CDR3 has 13 residues. Germline V gene sequence: CDR1 DFQATT, CDR2 SNEGSKA (reference sequence). The V and J ends lost 5 bases and 5 bases respectively, with 12 bases between them. As DNA, the CDR3 is TGCAGTGCTCTACAGTTTGGCAATGAAAAACTGTTTTTT. Translation: CSALQFGNEKLFF.

The rearrangement links TRBV11-2 to TRBJ2-5; 9 positions agree with TRBD1. The V and J ends lost 4 bases and 3 bases, in that order; junction bases with no gene match: 3. This CDR3 has 14 amino acids. The germline CDR1 and CDR2 sequences are SGHAT and FQNNGV. The CDR3 here is CASSWGQGKETQYF. CDR3 DNA sequence: TGTGCCAGCAGCTGGGGACAGGGAAAAGAGACCCAGTACTTC.

This clonotype was observed at least ten times. This chain joins TRBV2 and TRBJ2-7; TRBD1 aligns across 9 bases. The germline gives CDR1 SNHLY, CDR2 FYNNEI. The CDR3 is 13 residues long. V shed 1 base and J 11 bases; nucleotides not matched to a gene: 6. This CDR3 reads CASSEGTGELEYF. The CDR3 bases are TGTGCCAGCAGTGAAGGGACAGGGGAGTTGGAGTACTTC.

This clonotype was observed a handful of times. V is TRBV5-1 and J is TRBJ2-7, with no clear D. V shed 0 bases and J shed 0 bases, with 10 bases lying between them. Per germline, CDR1 SGHRS and CDR2 YFSETQ. This CDR3 comprises 15 residues. The CDR3 DNA follows: TGCGCCAGCAGCTTGGTAGGCGGCCGCTCCTACGAGCAGTACTTC. Its translation is CASSLVGGRSYEQYF.

This clonotype was recorded a few times. The chain carries TRBV28 and TRBJ1-1; 8 nucleotides match TRBD1. Losses at the gene ends were 7 bases for V and 4 bases for J; bases not matched to a gene: 11. The CDR3 totals 15 residues. Looked up from germline, CDR1 is MDHEN and CDR2 is SYDVKM. The DNA for the CDR3 is TGTGCCAGCACCCCCTCCGGACAGGGAACCACTGAAGCTTTCTTT. It codes for CASTPSGQGTTEAFF.

This clonotype was observed many times. The rearrangement uses TRBV5-1 and TRBJ2-3, with TRBD1 identical over 7 bases. V lost 5 bases, J lost 0 bases, and 6 bases stayed unmatched. This CDR3 comprises 15 residues. From germline, CDR1 is SGHRS and CDR2 YFSETQ. The CDR3 DNA sequence: TGCGCCAGCAGTGTTAGGGGGCAGAGCACAGATACGCAGTATTTT. It is translated as CASSVRGQSTDTQYF.

The table lists this clonotype with a few counts. The chain combines TRBV7-9 with TRBJ2-3; 7 nucleotides match TRBD2. Trimming removed 5 bases from V and 5 bases from J; junction bases left unmatched: 10. The germline CDR1 and CDR2 sequences are SEHNR and FQNEAQ (reference sequence). The CDR3 is 15 residues long. Here the CDR3 DNA reads TGTGCCAGCAGCCCGGGGACTATCCAAGTAGATACGCAGTATTTT. This translates into CASSPGTIQVDTQYF.